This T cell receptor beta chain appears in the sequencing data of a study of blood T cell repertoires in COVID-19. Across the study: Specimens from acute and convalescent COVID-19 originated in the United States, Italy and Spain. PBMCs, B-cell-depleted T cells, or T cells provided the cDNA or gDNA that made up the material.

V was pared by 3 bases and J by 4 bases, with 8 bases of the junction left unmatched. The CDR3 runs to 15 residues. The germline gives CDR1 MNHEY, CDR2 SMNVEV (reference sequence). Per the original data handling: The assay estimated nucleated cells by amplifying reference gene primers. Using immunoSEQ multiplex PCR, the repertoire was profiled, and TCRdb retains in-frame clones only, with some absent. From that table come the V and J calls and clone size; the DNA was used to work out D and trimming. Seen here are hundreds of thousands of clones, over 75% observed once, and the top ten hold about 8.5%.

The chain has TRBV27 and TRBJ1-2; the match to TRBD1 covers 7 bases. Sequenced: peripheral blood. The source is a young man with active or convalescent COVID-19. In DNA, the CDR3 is TGTGCCAGCAGTTTGGCGACAGGGACGAGCTATGGCTACACCTTC. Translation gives CASSLATGTSYGYTF.